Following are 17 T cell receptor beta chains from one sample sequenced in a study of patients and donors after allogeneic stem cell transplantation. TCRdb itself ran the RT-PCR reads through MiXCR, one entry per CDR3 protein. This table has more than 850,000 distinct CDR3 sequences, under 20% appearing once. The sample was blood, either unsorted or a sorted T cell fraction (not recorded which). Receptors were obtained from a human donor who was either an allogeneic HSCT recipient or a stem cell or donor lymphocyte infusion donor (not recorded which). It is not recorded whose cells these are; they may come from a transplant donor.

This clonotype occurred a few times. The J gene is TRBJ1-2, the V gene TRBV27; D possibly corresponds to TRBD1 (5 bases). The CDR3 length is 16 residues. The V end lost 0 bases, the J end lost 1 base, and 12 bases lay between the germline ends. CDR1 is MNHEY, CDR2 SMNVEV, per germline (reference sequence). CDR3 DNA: TGTGCCAGCAGTTTATCCCTGGGGGTAGTTAACTATGGCTACACCTTC. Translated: CASSLSLGVVNYGYTF.

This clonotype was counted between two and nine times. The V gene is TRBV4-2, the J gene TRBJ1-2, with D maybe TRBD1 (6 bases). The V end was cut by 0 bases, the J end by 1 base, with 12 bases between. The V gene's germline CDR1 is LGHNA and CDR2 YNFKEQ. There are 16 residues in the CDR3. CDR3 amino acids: CASSQDPGTLNYGYTF. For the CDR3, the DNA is TGTGCCAGCAGCCAAGACCCCGGGACACTTAACTATGGCTACACCTTC.

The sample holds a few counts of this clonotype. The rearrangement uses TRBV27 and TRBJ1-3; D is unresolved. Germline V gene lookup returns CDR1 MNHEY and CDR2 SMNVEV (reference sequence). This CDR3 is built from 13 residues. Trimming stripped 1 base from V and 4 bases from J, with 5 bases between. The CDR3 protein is CASSLYQGNTIYF. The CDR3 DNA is TGTGCCAGCAGTTTATACCAGGGAAACACCATATATTTT.

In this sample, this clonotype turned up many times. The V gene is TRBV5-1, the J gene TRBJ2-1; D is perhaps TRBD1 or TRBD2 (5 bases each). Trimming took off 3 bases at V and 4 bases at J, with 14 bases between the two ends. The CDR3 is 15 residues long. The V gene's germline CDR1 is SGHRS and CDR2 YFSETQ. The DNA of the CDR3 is TGCGCCAGCAGCTGGGTTGGGGGACCTTACAATGAGCAGTTCTTC. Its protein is CASSWVGGPYNEQFF.

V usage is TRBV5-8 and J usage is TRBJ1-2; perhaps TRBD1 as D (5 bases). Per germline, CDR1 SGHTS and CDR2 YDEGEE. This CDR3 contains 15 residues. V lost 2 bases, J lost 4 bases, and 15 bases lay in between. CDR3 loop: CASSLGTLSGYGYTF. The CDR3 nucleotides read TGTGCCAGCAGCTTAGGGACGTTATCTGGCTATGGCTACACCTTC.

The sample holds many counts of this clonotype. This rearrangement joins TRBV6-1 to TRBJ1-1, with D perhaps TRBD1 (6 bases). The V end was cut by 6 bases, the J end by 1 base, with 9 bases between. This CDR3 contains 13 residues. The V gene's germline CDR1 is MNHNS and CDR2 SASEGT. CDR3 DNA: TGTGCCAGCAGCGAGGGACAGAACACTGAAGCTTTCTTT. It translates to CASSEGQNTEAFF.

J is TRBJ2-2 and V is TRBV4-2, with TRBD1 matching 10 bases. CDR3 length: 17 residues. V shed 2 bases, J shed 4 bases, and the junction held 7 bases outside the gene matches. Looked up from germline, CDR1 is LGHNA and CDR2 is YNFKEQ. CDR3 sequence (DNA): TGTGCCAGCAGCCAATTGGGGCGGACAGGGGGCACCGGGGAGCTGTTTTTT. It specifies CASSQLGRTGGTGELFF.

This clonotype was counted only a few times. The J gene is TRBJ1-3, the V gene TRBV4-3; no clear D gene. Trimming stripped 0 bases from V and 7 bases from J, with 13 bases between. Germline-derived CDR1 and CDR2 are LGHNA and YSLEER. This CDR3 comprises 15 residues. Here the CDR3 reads CASSQDRGTVNTIYF. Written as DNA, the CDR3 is TGCGCCAGCAGCCAAGACCGGGGAACAGTCAACACCATATATTTT.

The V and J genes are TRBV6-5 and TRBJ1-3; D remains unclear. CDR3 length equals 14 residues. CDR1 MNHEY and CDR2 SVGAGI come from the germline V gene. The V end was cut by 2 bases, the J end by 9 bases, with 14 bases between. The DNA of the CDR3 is TGTGCCAGCAGTTACGGCAGGCTGAAAGGCACCATATATTTT. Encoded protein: CASSYGRLKGTIYF.

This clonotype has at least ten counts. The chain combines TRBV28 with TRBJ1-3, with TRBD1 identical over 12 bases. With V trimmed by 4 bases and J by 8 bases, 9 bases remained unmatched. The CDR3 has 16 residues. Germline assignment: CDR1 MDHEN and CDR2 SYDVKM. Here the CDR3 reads CASSSTGDRGLYTIYF. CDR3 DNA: TGTGCCAGCAGTTCTACCGGGGACAGGGGGCTATACACCATATATTTT.

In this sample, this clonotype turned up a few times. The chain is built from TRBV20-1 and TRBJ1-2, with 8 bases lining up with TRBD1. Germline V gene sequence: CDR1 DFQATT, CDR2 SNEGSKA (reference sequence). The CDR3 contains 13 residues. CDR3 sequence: CRPRGQERSGYTF. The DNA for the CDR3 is TGCAGGCCCAGGGGGCAGGAGAGGAGTGGCTACACCTTC.

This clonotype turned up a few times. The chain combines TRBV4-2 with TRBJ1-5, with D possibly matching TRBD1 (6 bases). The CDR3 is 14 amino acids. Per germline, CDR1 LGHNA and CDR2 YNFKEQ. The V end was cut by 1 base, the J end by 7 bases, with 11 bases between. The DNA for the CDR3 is TGTGCCAGCAGCCAAGTACAGGGAACCCAGCCCCAGCATTTT. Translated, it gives CASSQVQGTQPQHF.

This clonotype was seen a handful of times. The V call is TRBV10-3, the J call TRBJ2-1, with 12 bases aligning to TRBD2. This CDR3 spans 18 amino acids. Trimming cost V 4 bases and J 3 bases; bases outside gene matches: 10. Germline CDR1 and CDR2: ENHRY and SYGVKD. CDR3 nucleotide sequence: TGTGCCATCAGTGTCTCTAGCGGGAGGGGACAAATCTACAATGAGCAGTTCTTC. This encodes CAISVSSGRGQIYNEQFF.

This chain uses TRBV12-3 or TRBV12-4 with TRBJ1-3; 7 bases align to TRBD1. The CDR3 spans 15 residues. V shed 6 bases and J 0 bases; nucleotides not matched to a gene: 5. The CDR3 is CASRPWDSSGNTIYF. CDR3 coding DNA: TGTGCCAGCAGGCCTTGGGACAGCTCTGGAAACACCATATATTTT.

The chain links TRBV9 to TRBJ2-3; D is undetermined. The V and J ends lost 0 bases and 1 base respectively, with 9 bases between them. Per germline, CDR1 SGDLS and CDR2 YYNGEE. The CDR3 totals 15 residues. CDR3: CASSVGGSGTDTQYF. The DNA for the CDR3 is TGTGCCAGCAGCGTAGGCGGTTCTGGCACAGATACGCAGTATTTT.

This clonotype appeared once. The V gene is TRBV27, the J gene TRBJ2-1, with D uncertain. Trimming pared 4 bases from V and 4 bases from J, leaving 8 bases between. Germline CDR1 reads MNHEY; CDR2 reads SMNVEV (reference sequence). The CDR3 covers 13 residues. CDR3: CASSSVRYNEQFF. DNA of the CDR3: TGTGCCAGCAGTTCGGTGCGTTACAATGAGCAGTTCTTC.

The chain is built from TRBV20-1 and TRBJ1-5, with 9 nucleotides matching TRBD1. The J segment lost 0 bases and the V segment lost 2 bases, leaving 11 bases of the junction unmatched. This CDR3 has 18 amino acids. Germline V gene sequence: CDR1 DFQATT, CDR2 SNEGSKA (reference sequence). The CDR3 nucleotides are TGCAGTGCTAGATCCGGGACAGGGAGGATTTTTAGCAATCAGCCCCAGCATTTT. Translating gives CSARSGTGRIFSNQPQHF.